The T cell receptor beta chain under discussion was sequenced for a study of cytomegalovirus exposure and HLA in healthy donors. The study's findings and limits: Donors belonging to an Asian-associated ancestry cluster reportedly showed fewer N-insertions in productive TCRs than the approximately 640-donor mean, according to what a later analysis found. As was reported, the HLA-A and HLA-B alleles of most subjects were accurately predicted from TCR beta sequences. Association of a missense DCLRE1C variant with TCR beta V- and J-gene trimming was reported in a later analysis. Among the sequence variants, a highly shared cluster was likely an artifact of sequencing.

Comment on this clone: The antigen remains undetermined.

V was shortened by 4 bases and J by 2 bases, with 24 bases between the two germline ends. This CDR3 spans 18 amino acids. From germline, CDR1 is MDHEN and CDR2 SYDVKM. The primer mix had 60 Vbeta and 13 Jbeta primers. Method: immunoSEQ multiplex PCR; TCRdb's copy keeps in-frame clones and lacks some. The table records approximately 170,000 clones, roughly 80% of them present only once. The sequence was obtained from a man aged 45-65 years in good health and CMV-seropositive. Sequenced input: PBMCs. The V and J genes are TRBV28 and TRBJ2-7; tentatively, D is TRBD1 (7 bases). The CDR3 DNA follows: TGTGCCAGCAGTTCCGTGGCCCCGAAACAGGGGAGGACCTACGAGCAGTACTTC. Amino acid sequence: CASSSVAPKQGRTYEQYF.